This TCR beta chain is drawn from a study of molecular identifiers for immune sequencing clone quantification. This clonotype showed up many times. Via MiXCR, TCRdb re-called the PCR reads, giving one row per CDR3 protein. The data show over 600,000 distinct CDR3 sequences, just under 20% seen once. This CDR3 comprises 14 residues. V was trimmed by 2 bases and J by 4 bases, leaving 10 bases between them. CDR1 is ENHRY, CDR2 SYGVKD, per germline. V is TRBV10-3 and J is TRBJ2-3, with D perhaps TRBD2 (6 bases). Sequenced sample: naive CD8+ T cells from blood, with Jurkat cell RNA spiked in. The subset here: FACS-sorted CD8+CD4-CCR7+CD45RA+ naive T cells. The receptor was isolated from a human donor in good health. Some libraries in this study had Jurkat cell RNA spiked in. CDR3: CAISEAGSADTQYF. The CDR3 DNA reads as TGTGCCATCAGTGAGGCCGGGAGTGCAGATACGCAGTATTTT.